Following are 19 T cell receptor beta chains from one sample sequenced in a study of post-analysis software for immune sequencing data. Notes on the study in general: In patients, TRBV5-6, TRBV5-1 and TRBV20-1 belonged to five TRBV segments found more frequently than in controls.

Researchers reported that TCR beta cDNA libraries carried unique molecular identifiers. TCRdb re-analysed the PCR reads in MiXCR, keeping a single row per CDR3 protein. The data hold hundreds of thousands of distinct CDR3 sequences, with approximately 53% observed a single time. No antigen is known for these receptors. The sample was blood. These receptors all stem from a girl aged 5 to 17 with multiple sclerosis.

The chain links TRBV29-1 to TRBJ1-2; D gene ambiguous. CDR1 is SQVTM, CDR2 ANQGSEA, per germline. The CDR3 is 13 residues long. Trimming took 4 bases from V and 5 from J, leaving 14 bases between them. The chain's CDR3 is CSVGVRGRYGYTF. CDR3 DNA sequence: TGCAGCGTTGGGGTCCGGGGTCGGTATGGCTACACCTTC.

The rearrangement joins TRBV20-1 to TRBJ2-7; the D gene is possibly TRBD2 (6 bases). V lost 0 bases and J 3 bases, leaving 12 bases between the germline ends. The CDR3 contains 14 residues. From germline, CDR1 is DFQATT and CDR2 SNEGSKA (reference sequence). DNA of the CDR3: TGCAGTGCTAGAGATTTGAATAGCGGCTACGAGCAGTACTTC. This gives the protein CSARDLNSGYEQYF.

The genes are TRBV6-5 and TRBJ2-4; D might be TRBD1 or TRBD2, each matching 6 bases. Germline CDR1 and CDR2: MNHEY and SVGAGI. V lost 0 bases and J 7 bases, leaving 16 bases between the germline ends. The CDR3 contains 16 residues. CDR3 sequence (DNA): TGTGCCAGCAGTTACTCGACCGGGGGCTCGGGGAACATTCAGTACTTC. Translating it yields CASSYSTGGSGNIQYF.

V gene TRBV29-1 combines with J gene TRBJ2-1, with TRBD2 identical over 8 bases. Germline V gene sequence: CDR1 SQVTM, CDR2 ANQGSEA. Germline trimming cut 5 bases from V and 6 bases from J; bases unmatched to any gene: 12. The CDR3 has 15 residues. The CDR3 bases are TGCAGCGTTCAGGGAGGTCGGGAGGGCCCCAATGAGCAGTTCTTC. It translates to CSVQGGREGPNEQFF.

This clonotype was counted ten times or more. The chain recombines TRBV29-1 with TRBJ2-7; D is ambiguous. V lost 4 bases and J lost 3, with 13 bases in between. There are 13 residues in the CDR3. Germline CDR1 and CDR2: SQVTM and ANQGSEA. The CDR3, as DNA: TGCAGCGTTGGTCCACACGATAGCTACGAGCAGTACTTC. It specifies CSVGPHDSYEQYF.

This clonotype was counted between two and nine times. Relative to the germline gene, one junction end is altered; a read error may explain this. The genes are TRBV7-8 and TRBJ2-1, with a tentative D call TRBD1 (6 bases). This CDR3 region has 14 residues. Germline V gene sequence: CDR1 SGHVS, CDR2 FQNEAQ. The CDR3 coding sequence is TGTGCCAGCAGCCCCGTGGCAGGGGCGAATGAGCAGTTCTTT. This codes for CASSPVAGANEQFF.

V and J are TRBV28 and TRBJ2-5; 8 bases match TRBD1. V lost 2 bases to trimming and J lost 1 base; unmatched junction nucleotides: 3. CDR1 MDHEN and CDR2 SYDVKM come from the germline V gene. The CDR3 totals 15 residues. The CDR3 sequence: CASSLPGQGQETQYF. The CDR3 DNA follows: TGTGCCAGCAGTTTACCCGGACAGGGCCAAGAGACCCAGTACTTC.

This clonotype has only a few counts. CDR3 region: CSVSDLGTGLREQFF. DNA for the CDR3: TGCAGCGTTTCCGACCTTGGGACAGGCCTCCGAGAGCAGTTCTTC. This sequence joins TRBV29-1 and TRBJ2-1, with 8 bases that match TRBD1. This CDR3 comprises 15 residues. V was pared by 5 bases and J by 10 bases, with 16 bases of the junction left unmatched. The germline V gene encodes CDR1 SQVTM and CDR2 ANQGSEA.

V gene TRBV7-2 combines with J gene TRBJ2-4, with 8 bases identical to TRBD2. Germline trimming cut 1 base from V and 5 bases from J; bases unmatched to any gene: 10. Germline V gives CDR1 SGHTA, CDR2 FQGNSA. The CDR3 loop spans 17 amino acids. CDR3 DNA: TGTGCCAGCAGCTTAGGCCGGGGACTAGGGAGCCAAAACATTCAGTACTTC. It yields the protein CASSLGRGLGSQNIQYF.

The chain has TRBV2 and TRBJ1-2; D is unclear. The CDR3 totals 14 residues. Germline V lookup: CDR1 SNHLY, CDR2 FYNNEI. Trimming cost V 3 bases and J 1 base, with 9 bases left between them. The CDR3 spells CASSEETYNYGYTF. DNA for the CDR3: TGTGCCAGCAGTGAGGAGACCTATAACTATGGCTACACCTTC.

V gene TRBV29-1 combines with J gene TRBJ2-5, with unresolved D. The germline V gene encodes CDR1 SQVTM and CDR2 ANQGSEA. V was trimmed by 4 bases and J by 1 base, leaving 7 bases between them. CDR3 length equals 12 residues. The CDR3 DNA reads TGCAGCGTTGGTAGGGCCCAAGAGACCCAGTACTTC. Its protein is CSVGRAQETQYF.

This clonotype has just a few counts. This chain uses TRBV12-3 or TRBV12-4 with TRBJ2-5; D unresolved. The CDR3 has 13 residues. Trimming stripped 2 bases from V and 5 bases from J, with 9 bases between. The CDR3 loop is CASSLRRWETQYF. The CDR3, as DNA: TGTGCCAGCAGTTTACGGCGCTGGGAGACCCAGTACTTC.

Only one count was recorded for this clonotype. V gene TRBV10-3 combines with J gene TRBJ2-7; 8 bases fit TRBD1. Per the germline V gene, CDR1 is ENHRY and CDR2 is SYGVKD. V lost 10 bases, J lost 10 bases, and 12 bases stayed unmatched. The CDR3 totals 12 residues. The CDR3: CATNGQGSTQYF. The CDR3 coding sequence is TGTGCCACCAACGGACAGGGAAGCACCCAGTACTTC.

This clonotype was counted between two and nine times. The chain links TRBV29-1 to TRBJ1-2; 7 bases fit TRBD1. The CDR3 has 14 amino acids. The V segment lost 7 bases and the J segment 0 bases; nucleotides outside the gene matches: 8. From germline, CDR1 is SQVTM and CDR2 ANQGSEA. The CDR3 spells CSANRGLSNYGYTF. As DNA, the CDR3 is TGCAGCGCGAACAGGGGTCTGTCTAACTATGGCTACACCTTC.

This chain connects TRBV7-2 to TRBJ2-3; D gene unclear. The V gene's germline CDR1 is SGHTA and CDR2 FQGNSA. The germline V and J ends were trimmed by 5 bases and 0 bases, with 9 bases remaining between them. The CDR3 loop spans 14 amino acids. The CDR3: CASSRRTSTDTQYF. The DNA for the CDR3 is TGTGCCAGCAGCCGACGGACGAGCACAGATACGCAGTATTTT.

This clonotype came up a few times. The chain has TRBV5-5 and TRBJ2-3; 9 bases align to TRBD1. The CDR3 length is 14 residues. The trim removed 2 bases at V and 5 bases at J, leaving 3 bases unmatched. Germline V lookup: CDR1 SGHKS, CDR2 YYEKEE (reference sequence). The CDR3 protein is CASSFGTGRDTQYF. As DNA, the CDR3 is TGTGCCAGCAGCTTTGGGACAGGGAGAGATACGCAGTATTTT.

The gene calls are TRBV6-5 and TRBJ1-2; D uncertain. V lost 10 bases and J lost 8, with 23 bases in between. Looked up from germline, CDR1 is MNHEY and CDR2 is SVGAGI. This CDR3 has 14 residues. CDR3 residues: CATHRGRERGGYTF. CDR3 in DNA: TGTGCCACCCACCGAGGACGGGAAAGAGGAGGCTACACCTTC.

The rearrangement links TRBV27 to TRBJ2-1; 10 bases align to TRBD2. CDR3 length: 16 residues. V shed 5 bases, J shed 0 bases, and the junction held 4 bases outside the gene matches. From germline, CDR1 is MNHEY and CDR2 SMNVEV (reference sequence). For the CDR3, the DNA is TGTGCCAGCAGTCCCCTAGCGGGAGTCTCCTACAATGAGCAGTTCTTC. It translates to CASSPLAGVSYNEQFF.

This chain joins TRBV18 and TRBJ2-7; 9 bases fit TRBD2. The CDR3 extends over 17 amino acids. Germline V gene data show CDR1 as KGHSH and CDR2 as LQKENI. Trimming removed 0 bases from V and 3 bases from J; junction bases left unmatched: 9. The CDR3 spells CASSPPKRAGGLYEQYF. CDR3 DNA sequence: TGTGCCAGCTCACCACCGAAGAGAGCGGGGGGCCTCTACGAGCAGTACTTC. The complete variable domain, with remaining parts taken from reference TRBV18 and TRBJ2-7, reads NAGVMQNPRHLVRRRGQEARLRCSPMKGHSHVYWYRQLPEEGLKFMVYLQKENIIDESGMPKERFSAEFPKEGPSILRIQQVVRGDSAAYFCASSPPKRAGGLYEQYFGPGTRLTVT.